A single sample is the source of the 23 T cell receptor beta chains below, sequenced in a study of T-cell reconstitution after alpha-beta-depleted transplantation in children. Unique molecular identifiers were built into the TCRbeta library. A single record per CDR3 protein comes from TCRdb applying MiXCR to the PCR reads. The data hold more than 200,000 distinct CDR3 sequences, with about 23% observed a single time. The sample was PBMCs, taken before TCRalphabeta/CD19-depleted stem cell transplant. All receptors come from a girl aged 2-10 years with Fanconi anemia, due to receive a stem cell transplant.

This clonotype was counted many times. The chain joins TRBV12-3 or TRBV12-4 to TRBJ2-3; TRBD2 agrees at 8 bases. The junction had 5 bases not matched to a gene; V was cut back by 3 bases and J by 0 bases. CDR3 length: 16 amino acids. The CDR3 here is CASSFGRGASTDTQYF. As DNA, the CDR3 is TGTGCCAGCAGTTTCGGGCGGGGGGCCAGCACAGATACGCAGTATTTT.

This clonotype was seen repeatedly, ten times or more. The rearrangement uses TRBV3-1 and TRBJ2-1; D unresolved. The germline V gene has CDR1 LGHDT and CDR2 YNNKEL (reference sequence). The CDR3 covers 12 residues. The V and J ends lost 3 bases and 8 bases respectively, with 8 bases between them. The CDR3 sequence: CASSHGDDEQFF. In nucleotides, the CDR3 is TGTGCCAGCAGCCATGGCGACGATGAGCAGTTCTTC.

Only a few counts were recorded for this clonotype. The V and J genes are TRBV20-1 and TRBJ2-1; 14 nucleotides match TRBD2. Germline CDR1 is DFQATT and CDR2 is SNEGSKA (reference sequence). J was trimmed by 6 bases and V by 1 base; bases with no gene match: 14. The CDR3 has 19 residues. Here the CDR3 DNA reads TGCAGTGCTAGAGGCGGAAAGACTAGCGGGAGGGCCCCCCCCAATGAGCAGTTCTTC. It specifies CSARGGKTSGRAPPNEQFF.

This clonotype was seen many times. The V call is TRBV5-6, the J call TRBJ2-3, with D perhaps being TRBD1 or TRBD2 (5 bases each). Germline CDR1 is SGHDT and CDR2 is YYEEEE. V shed 2 bases and J shed 2 bases, with 15 bases lying between them. The CDR3 length is 16 residues. As DNA, the CDR3 is TGTGCCAGCAGCTTTCGGTCGGGGCGCCTCACAGATACGCAGTATTTT. Translated: CASSFRSGRLTDTQYF.

In its sample, this clonotype was seen a few times. The genes are TRBV12-3 or TRBV12-4 and TRBJ2-3; tentatively, D is TRBD2 (5 bases). The ends were cut back, 1 base at V and 7 bases at J, with 12 bases in the middle. The CDR3 spans 14 residues. DNA of the CDR3: TGTGCCAGCAGTTTAGACGGGAAAGATCATACGCAGTATTTT. It is translated as CASSLDGKDHTQYF.

The V call is TRBV27, the J call TRBJ2-2; D call uncertain. Trimming took 10 bases from V and 1 from J, leaving 7 bases between them. The CDR3 covers 12 residues. CDR1 and CDR2 (germline): MNHEY, SMNVEV (reference sequence). CDR3 sequence (DNA): TGTGCCACCTTAGTGAACACCGGGGAGCTGTTTTTT. This translates into CATLVNTGELFF.

This clonotype was counted at least ten times. The chain employs TRBV12-3 or TRBV12-4 and TRBJ2-7, with 11 bases lining up with TRBD1. The CDR3 runs to 16 residues. The ends lost 5 bases at V and 0 bases at J; junction bases unmatched: 6. The CDR3 nucleotides read TGTGCCAGCAGTGTTGGACAGGGGGCCCCCTCCTACGAGCAGTACTTC. Its protein product is CASSVGQGAPSYEQYF.

The genes are TRBV29-1 and TRBJ1-5; 10 bases line up with TRBD1. V shed 6 bases, J shed 5 bases, and the junction held 4 bases outside the gene matches. CDR3 length: 13 residues. Germline V gives CDR1 SQVTM, CDR2 ANQGSEA. The DNA for the CDR3 is TGCAGCGTCGGGGACAGGGGCGATCAGCCCCAGCATTTT. Translating gives CSVGDRGDQPQHF. The full variable domain, in which reference TRBV29-1 and TRBJ1-5 provide the parts outside the CDR3, is SAVISQKPSRDICQRGTSLTIQCQVDSQVTMMFWYRQQPGQSLTLIATANQGSEATYESGFVIDKFPISRPNLTFSTLTVSNMSPEDSSIYLCSVGDRGDQPQHFGDGTRLSIL.

There are a few counts of this clonotype. This chain uses TRBV9 with TRBJ2-1, with 8 bases identical to TRBD2. The CDR3 runs to 15 residues. Per the germline V gene, CDR1 is SGDLS and CDR2 is YYNGEE. With V trimmed by 3 bases and J by 4 bases, 6 bases remained unmatched. CDR3 loop: CASSAGLADYNEQFF. CDR3 coding DNA: TGTGCCAGCAGCGCTGGACTAGCCGATTACAATGAGCAGTTCTTC.

This clonotype was observed a handful of times. A much larger clone lies one base from this, so it may be a read error. The chain employs TRBV20-1 and TRBJ2-7, with 10 bases identical to TRBD2. The CDR3 spans 15 residues. The germline gives CDR1 DFQATT, CDR2 SNEGSKA (reference sequence). The CDR3 spells CCALSPVAGGGEQYF. As DNA, the CDR3 is TGCTGTGCCCTAAGTCCCGTAGCGGGAGGCGGGGAGCAGTACTTC.

This rearrangement joins TRBV18 to TRBJ2-3; D might be TRBD1 (5 bases). CDR3 size: 15 residues. V shed 2 bases and J shed 6 bases, with 15 bases lying between them. CDR1 and CDR2 (germline): KGHSH, LQKENI. CDR3 nucleotide sequence: TGTGCCAGCTCACCAAGGGGTGGAAGTCCGGATACGCAGTATTTT. Translation: CASSPRGGSPDTQYF.

The V call is TRBV2, the J call TRBJ2-1; possible D gene TRBD2, 5 bases. V gave up 5 bases and J gave up 5 bases, with 16 bases separating them. CDR3 size: 15 residues. CDR1 and CDR2 (germline): SNHLY, FYNNEI. CDR3 loop: CASSRLWTGNNEQFF. The CDR3, as DNA: TGTGCCAGCAGTAGACTATGGACTGGAAACAATGAGCAGTTCTTC.

V and J are TRBV7-9 and TRBJ2-7; 10 bases map to TRBD2. V was clipped by 5 bases and J by 7 bases; unmatched bases: 11. The CDR3 length is 15 residues. Germline CDR1 reads SEHNR; CDR2 reads FQNEAQ (reference sequence). The CDR3 DNA is TGTGCCAGCAGCCCGCTACTCGGACTAGCGGTGGAGCAGTACTTC. As protein: CASSPLLGLAVEQYF.

The gene calls are TRBV29-1 and TRBJ2-7, with TRBD1 as a possible D gene (6 bases). V was pared by 6 bases and J by 2 bases, with 11 bases between. CDR3 length: 12 residues. The germline gives CDR1 SQVTM, CDR2 ANQGSEA. Written as DNA, the CDR3 is TGCAGCGTGACGGGACAAACCTACGAGCAGTACTTC. It translates to CSVTGQTYEQYF.

This clonotype appeared many times. The chain is built from TRBV20-1 and TRBJ2-7; 7 bases fit TRBD1. Trimming took 5 bases from V and 3 from J; bases not matched to a gene: 4. There are 12 residues in the CDR3. Germline V gives CDR1 DFQATT, CDR2 SNEGSKA (reference sequence). CDR3 sequence: CSAHPGGYEQYF. The CDR3 region has the DNA TGCAGTGCTCACCCAGGGGGCTACGAGCAGTACTTC.

V is TRBV11-2 and J is TRBJ2-1; D not resolved. Germline V gene data show CDR1 as SGHAT and CDR2 as FQNNGV. The CDR3 is 16 amino acids. V was pared by 2 bases and J by 0 bases, with 11 bases between. The CDR3 DNA is TGTGCCAGCAGCTTAAGCTTCGGCCCCTCCTACAATGAGCAGTTCTTC. The encoded protein is CASSLSFGPSYNEQFF.

The chain carries TRBV29-1 and TRBJ2-1; D possibly uses TRBD1 or TRBD2 (5 bases each). The CDR3 contains 16 residues. Looked up from germline, CDR1 is SQVTM and CDR2 is ANQGSEA. Trimming took off 0 bases at V and 6 bases at J, with 18 bases between the two ends. The CDR3: CSVEDLSWGMANEQFF. CDR3 DNA sequence: TGCAGCGTTGAAGATCTTAGCTGGGGGATGGCCAATGAGCAGTTCTTC.

In its sample, this clonotype was seen once. The chain's CDR3 is CASSQATELAGENEQFF. CDR3 nucleotide sequence: TGTGCCAGCAGCCAAGCAACAGAACTAGCGGGAGAAAATGAGCAGTTCTTC. The chain uses TRBV7-2 and TRBJ2-1; TRBD2 agrees at 11 bases. The germline V gene has CDR1 SGHTA and CDR2 FQGNSA. Trimming removed 5 bases from V and 7 bases from J; junction bases left unmatched: 13. This CDR3 is 17 amino acids long.

This sequence joins TRBV20-1 and TRBJ2-7; 7 nucleotides agree with TRBD2. Unmatched junction bases numbered 19, after V lost 5 bases and J lost 3 bases. CDR3 length: 17 amino acids. CDR1 is DFQATT, CDR2 SNEGSKA, per germline (reference sequence). Here the CDR3 DNA reads TGCAGTGCTCACGCCGTTGGAAGCGGGGATAGTCACTACGAGCAGTACTTC. It is translated as CSAHAVGSGDSHYEQYF.

This clonotype appeared a few times. The genes are TRBV27 and TRBJ2-5; possible D gene TRBD1, 6 bases. The germline V and J ends were trimmed by 6 bases and 2 bases, with 16 bases remaining between them. Germline CDR1 and CDR2: MNHEY and SMNVEV (reference sequence). CDR3 length: 15 amino acids. CDR3 in amino acids: CASRRQDAVQETQYF. The CDR3, as DNA: TGTGCCAGCAGACGACAGGACGCCGTACAAGAGACCCAGTACTTC.

This clonotype was observed at least ten times. Here the CDR3 reads CASSLGQGGGPAGETQYF. In DNA, the CDR3 is TGCGCCAGCAGCTTGGGACAAGGAGGTGGGCCCGCTGGGGAGACCCAGTACTTC. The chain has TRBV5-1 and TRBJ2-5, with D perhaps matching TRBD2 (5 bases). This CDR3 region has 18 residues. V dropped 0 bases and J dropped 5 bases, with 23 bases sitting between them. CDR1 and CDR2 (germline): SGHRS, YFSETQ. The full variable domain, completed using reference TRBV5-1 and TRBJ2-5, is KAGVTQTPRYLIKTRGQQVTLSCSPISGHRSVSWYQQTPGQGLQFLFEYFSETQRNKGNFPGRFSGRQFSNSRSEMNVSTLELGDSALYLCASSLGQGGGPAGETQYFGPGTRLLVL.

This clonotype was recorded many times. The V call is TRBV25-1, the J call TRBJ2-7; TRBD1 aligns across 9 bases. This CDR3 has 14 amino acids. V was pared by 10 bases and J by 2 bases, with 9 bases of the junction left unmatched. The germline V gene encodes CDR1 MGHDK and CDR2 SYGVNS. CDR3 residues: CATRPGQGTYEQYF. The CDR3 DNA follows: TGTGCCACAAGACCGGGACAGGGTACCTACGAGCAGTACTTC.

The chain employs TRBV19 and TRBJ2-7; D unresolved. The CDR3 is made up of 15 amino acids. CDR1 LNHDA and CDR2 SQIVND come from the germline V gene (reference sequence). The V and J ends lost 0 bases and 1 base respectively, with 10 bases between them. The CDR3 reads CASSIDLPSSYEQYF. The CDR3 nucleotides are TGTGCCAGTAGTATAGATCTCCCCTCATCCTACGAGCAGTACTTC.